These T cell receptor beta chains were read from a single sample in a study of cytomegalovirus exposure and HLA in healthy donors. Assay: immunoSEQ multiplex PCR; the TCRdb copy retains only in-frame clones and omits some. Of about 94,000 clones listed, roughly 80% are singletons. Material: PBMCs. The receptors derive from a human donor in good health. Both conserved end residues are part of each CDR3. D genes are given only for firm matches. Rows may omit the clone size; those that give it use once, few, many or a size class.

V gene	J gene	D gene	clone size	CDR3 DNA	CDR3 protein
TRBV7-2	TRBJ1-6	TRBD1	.	TGTGCCAGCAGCACTTCCGGGACAGGAAATTCACCCCTCCACTTT	CASSTSGTGNSPLHF
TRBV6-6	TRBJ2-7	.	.	TGTGCCAGCAGTTACACCCAGTACGAGCAGTACTTC	CASSYTQYEQYF
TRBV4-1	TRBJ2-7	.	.	TGCGCCAGCAGCCAAGTGAGCGAATCCTACGAGCAGTACTTC	CASSQVSESYEQYF
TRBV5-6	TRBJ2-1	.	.	TGTGCCAGTCAGGTTTACAATGAGCAGTTCTTC	CASQVYNEQFF
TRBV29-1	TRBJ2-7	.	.	TGCAGCGTTAGGGAGGGGGCCTACGAGCAGTACTTC	CSVREGAYEQYF
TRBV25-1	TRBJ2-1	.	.	TGTGCCAGCAGTGACCGCTTAGGGGGTAGCTTCTCCTACAATGAGCAGTTCTTC	CASSDRLGGSFSYNEQFF
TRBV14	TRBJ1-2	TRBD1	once	TGTGCCAGCAGCCAAGAAGTCCGGACAGGGTTAAACTATGGCTACACCTTC	CASSQEVRTGLNYGYTF
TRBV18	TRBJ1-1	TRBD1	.	TGTGCCAGCTCATTACGACAGGGGACGCTAGACGCTGAAGCTTTCTTT	CASSLRQGTLDAEAFF
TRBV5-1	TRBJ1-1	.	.	TGCGCCAGCTTGGAGGTCCCGAACACTGAAGCTTTCTTT	CASLEVPNTEAFF
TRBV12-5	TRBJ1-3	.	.	TGTGCTAGTGGTCAGGGGTCTGGAAACACCATATATTTT	CASGQGSGNTIYF
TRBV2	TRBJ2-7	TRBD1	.	TGTGCCAGCAGACGGACAGGGGGCATTTACGAGCAGTACTTC	CASRRTGGIYEQYF
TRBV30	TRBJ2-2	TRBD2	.	TGTGCCTGGAGTGTATCGGGGGGAGGCACCGGGGAGCTGTTTTTT	CAWSVSGGGTGELFF
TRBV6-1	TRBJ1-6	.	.	TGTGCCAGCTGGGCAGGGTCTACCAATAATTCACCCCTCCACTTT	CASWAGSTNNSPLHF
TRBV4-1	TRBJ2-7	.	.	TGCGCCAGCAGCCAAGGGGACAACTACGAGCAGTACTTC	CASSQGDNYEQYF
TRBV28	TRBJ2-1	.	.	TGTGCCAGCAGGGAGGGCGGACCCTACAATGAGCAGTTCTTC	CASREGGPYNEQFF
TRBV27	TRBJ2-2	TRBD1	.	TGTGCCAGCAGCCCCGATCGCGGGACAGGGGCGTCAGGGACCGGGGAGCTGTTTTTT	CASSPDRGTGASGTGELFF
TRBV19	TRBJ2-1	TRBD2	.	TGTGCCAGTAAGATGGGAGGGATGAGGTCCGATGAGCAGTTCTTC	CASKMGGMRSDEQFF
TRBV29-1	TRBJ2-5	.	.	TGCAGCGTTGACGGGGGAGAGACCCAGTACTTC	CSVDGGETQYF
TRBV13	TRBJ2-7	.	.	TGTGCCAGCTCCCACCCTCACCGGTACGAGCAGTACTTC	CASSHPHRYEQYF
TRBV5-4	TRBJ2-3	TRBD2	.	TGTGCCAGCAGCCTAGCGGGGGGGCGGGGAGATACGCAGTATTTT	CASSLAGGRGDTQYF
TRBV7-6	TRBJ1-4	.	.	TGTGCCAGCAGCCCGCAAGAGACTAATGAAAAACTGTTTTTT	CASSPQETNEKLFF
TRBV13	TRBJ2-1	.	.	TGTGCCAGCAGTTCACCCCCCAGGGAGCAGTTCTTC	CASSSPPREQFF
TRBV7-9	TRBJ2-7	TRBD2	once	TGTGCCAGCAGCCCAAGCGCTAGCGGGATGAGCGAGCAGTACTTC	CASSPSASGMSEQYF
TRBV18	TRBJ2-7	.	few	TGTGCCAGCTCCCTTCATTTGTTGACTGATAACGAGCAGTACTTC	CASSLHLLTDNEQYF
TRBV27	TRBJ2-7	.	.	TGTGCCAGCAGCTCAGACACCTCCCGGATGGGTGAGCAGTACTTC	CASSSDTSRMGEQYF
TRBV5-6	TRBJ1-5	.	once	TGTGCCAGCAGCTCGACAGGTCGGGGGGGCAATCAGCCCCAGCATTTT	CASSSTGRGGNQPQHF
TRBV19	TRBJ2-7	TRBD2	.	TGTGCCAGTAGTGGCGGGAGTGAGTACGAGCAGTACTTC	CASSGGSEYEQYF
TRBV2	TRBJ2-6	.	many	TGTGCCAGCAGAAGAGGTAGCACCTCTGGGGCCAACGTCCTGACTTTC	CASRRGSTSGANVLTF
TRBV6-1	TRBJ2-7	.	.	TGTGCCAGCACTAACCCAGGGCAGGGGTATTACGAGCAGTACTTC	CASTNPGQGYYEQYF
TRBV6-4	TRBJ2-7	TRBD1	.	TGTGCCAGCGAGGGACAGGGACCCTACGAGCAGTACTTC	CASEGQGPYEQYF
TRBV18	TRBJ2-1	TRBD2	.	TGTGCCAGCTCTCCGGGACTAGCGAAAGAGCAGTTCTTC	CASSPGLAKEQFF
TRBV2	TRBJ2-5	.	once	TGTGCCAGCAGCCCACGAGGCGTCCTCCAAGAGACCCAGTACTTC	CASSPRGVLQETQYF
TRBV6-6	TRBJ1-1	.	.	TGTGCCAGCAGTTACGGGGCGGTAAGGGGAGAAGCTTTCTTT	CASSYGAVRGEAFF
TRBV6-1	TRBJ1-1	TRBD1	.	TGTGCCAGCTCCACAGGGGGAGCGAACACTGAAGCTTTCTTT	CASSTGGANTEAFF
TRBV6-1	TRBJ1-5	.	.	TGTGCCAGCAGTGGTTCTCGGACAGTTAGCAATCAGCCCCAGCATTTT	CASSGSRTVSNQPQHF
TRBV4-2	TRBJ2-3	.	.	TGTGCCAGCAGCCAAGATCGCCCGGGGAGCACAGATACGCAGTATTTT	CASSQDRPGSTDTQYF
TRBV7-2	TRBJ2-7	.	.	TGTGCCAGCAGCCCCTACGGGAGCGAGCAGTACTTC	CASSPYGSEQYF
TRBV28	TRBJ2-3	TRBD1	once	TGTGCCAGCAGGAATATGTACCCGGGACAGGAGGCAGATACGCAGTATTTT	CASRNMYPGQEADTQYF
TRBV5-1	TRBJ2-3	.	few	TGCGCCAGCAGCCTCCCAGGCCAACCGCAACGAGATACGCAGTATTTT	CASSLPGQPQRDTQYF
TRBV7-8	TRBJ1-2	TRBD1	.	TGTGCCAGCAGCTACAACAGGGGCTATGGCTACACCTTC	CASSYNRGYGYTF
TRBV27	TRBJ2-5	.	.	TGTGCCAGCAGTTTATACAGTAATAAAGCAAGGCAAGAGACCCAGTACTTC	CASSLYSNKARQETQYF
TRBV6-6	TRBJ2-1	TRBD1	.	TGTGCCAGCAGTTACCCCGACAGGGGTGAGTTCTTC	CASSYPDRGEFF
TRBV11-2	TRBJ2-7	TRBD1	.	TGTGCCAGCAGCCCCAGGGACAGGGTCTACGAGCAGTACTTC	CASSPRDRVYEQYF
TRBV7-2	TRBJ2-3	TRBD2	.	TGTGCCAGCAGCTTAGGACGGGGGGTACTTGGTACGCAGTATTTT	CASSLGRGVLGTQYF
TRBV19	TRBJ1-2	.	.	TGTGCCAGTAAGGCCAGGGGAAACTATGGCTACACCTTC	CASKARGNYGYTF
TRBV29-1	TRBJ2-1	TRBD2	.	TGCAGCGTTGGCCTAGCGGGGGGGTTTGAGCAGTTCTTC	CSVGLAGGFEQFF
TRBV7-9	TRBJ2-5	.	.	TGTGCCAGCAGCTTAGCCCCTAGCGAGCAAGAGACCCAGTACTTC	CASSLAPSEQETQYF
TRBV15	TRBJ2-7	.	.	TGTGCCACCAGCAGAGATCGGGGAAAAAGCTACGAGCAGTACTTC	CATSRDRGKSYEQYF
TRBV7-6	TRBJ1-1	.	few	TGTGCCAGCAGCCCCAGGGGGAACACTGAAGCTTTCTTT	CASSPRGNTEAFF
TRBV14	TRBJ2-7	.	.	TGTGCCAGCAGCCAAGGACGACCGGCAAGAGGTTACGACGAGCAGTACTTC	CASSQGRPARGYDEQYF
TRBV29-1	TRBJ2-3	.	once	TGCAGCGTAGCGCGTAGCACAGATACGCAGTATTTT	CSVARSTDTQYF